A single sample is the source of the 4 T cell receptor beta chains below, sequenced in a study of CD8 T cells in ankylosing spondylitis (dated by TCRdb to 2015 to 2018). These receptors lack a known antigen. Library preparation was by 5' RACE. The sequencing machine was an Illumina HiSeq 2500. TCRdb trimmed the raw reads at Q25, called clones with MiXCR and kept productive beta chains. Rows merge per CDR3 protein into single entries with the most common DNA and genes. The sample profile shows around 450,000 distinct CDR3 sequences; more than 25% of them were found once. The ten largest clonotypes hold 0.89% of the sample. General study outcomes and caveats: A TCR beta motif of about 8 highly homologous amino acid variants appeared characteristic of blood from ankylosing spondylitis patients.

Material: blood, either unsorted or a sorted T cell fraction (not recorded which). The receptors come from a male donor with ankylosing spondylitis.

The V call is TRBV5-1, the J call TRBJ2-3; D gene uncertain. The germline CDR1 and CDR2 sequences are SGHRS and YFSETQ. The CDR3 sequence is 12 residues long. The V end was cut by 0 bases, the J end by 7 bases, with 6 bases between. The CDR3 protein is CASSLDFNTQYF. As DNA, the CDR3 is TGCGCCAGCAGCTTGGACTTTAATACGCAGTATTTT.

This sequence joins TRBV6-1 and TRBJ1-1; unclear D gene. This CDR3 is 15 amino acids long. Looked up from germline, CDR1 is MNHNS and CDR2 is SASEGT. Trimming took off 2 bases at V and 5 bases at J, with 15 bases between the two ends. DNA for the CDR3: TGTGCCAGCAGTGAACCCCCAGTGAGGAGGACTGAAGCTTTCTTT. It specifies CASSEPPVRRTEAFF.

The sample holds many counts of this clonotype. The V and J genes are TRBV14 and TRBJ1-1; 9 bases are shared with TRBD1. The germline CDR1 and CDR2 sequences are SGHDN and FVKESK. This CDR3 spans 20 amino acids. With V trimmed by 0 bases and J by 4 bases, 18 bases remained unmatched. The CDR3, as DNA: TGTGCCAGCAGCCAAGACCGATTAGCCGGGACAGGGAGGTCCCGCACTGAAGCTTTCTTT. Residues: CASSQDRLAGTGRSRTEAFF.

This clonotype was counted a few times. The chain recombines TRBV20-1 with TRBJ1-2, with D uncertain. Germline-derived CDR1 and CDR2 are DFQATT and SNEGSKA (reference sequence). The CDR3 consists of 11 residues. The CDR3 DNA is TGCGGGAGTTCCTATAACTATGGCTACACCTTC. Amino acids: CGSSYNYGYTF.